Below are 2 T cell receptor beta chains sequenced from a single sample in a study of T cell responses to AZD1222 COVID-19 vaccine. Method: immunoSEQ multiplex PCR; TCRdb's copy keeps in-frame clones and lacks some. Of some 62,000 clones listed, 76% are singletons. The source was peripheral blood, collected on day 0 of AZD1222 vaccination. The source is an adult in good health.

CDR3 DNA sequence: TGTGCCAGCAGCGTTAGCAATCAGCCCCAGCATTTT. This sequence encodes CASSVSNQPQHF. V is TRBV7-2 and J is TRBJ1-5; D unclear. Trimming pared 5 bases from V and 0 bases from J, leaving 2 bases between. Germline V lookup: CDR1 SGHTA, CDR2 FQGNSA. CDR3 size: 12 residues.

This clone appeared a few times. The CDR3 spells CASSSGGTNTGELFF. The DNA for the CDR3 is TGTGCCAGCAGTTCGGGGGGAACCAACACCGGGGAGCTGTTTTTT. V gene TRBV6-6 combines with J gene TRBJ2-2; TRBD2 matches 7 bases. Unmatched junction bases numbered 4, after V lost 4 bases and J lost 2 bases. The CDR3 is 15 amino acids. Germline V gene lookup returns CDR1 MNHNY and CDR2 SVGAGI (reference sequence).